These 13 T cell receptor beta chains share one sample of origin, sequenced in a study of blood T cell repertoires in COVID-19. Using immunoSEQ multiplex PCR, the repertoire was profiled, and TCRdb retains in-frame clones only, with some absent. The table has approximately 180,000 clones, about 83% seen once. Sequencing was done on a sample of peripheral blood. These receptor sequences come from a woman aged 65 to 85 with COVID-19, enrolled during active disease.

The CDR3 here is CASSFDRGLGYTF. The CDR3 DNA reads TGTGCCAGCAGTTTTGACAGGGGGCTTGGCTACACCTTC. The chain carries TRBV12-3 or TRBV12-4 and TRBJ1-2; TRBD1 aligns across 10 bases. This CDR3 is built from 13 residues. The V gene end was trimmed by 3 bases and the J gene end by 7 bases; junction bases not matched to a gene: 2.

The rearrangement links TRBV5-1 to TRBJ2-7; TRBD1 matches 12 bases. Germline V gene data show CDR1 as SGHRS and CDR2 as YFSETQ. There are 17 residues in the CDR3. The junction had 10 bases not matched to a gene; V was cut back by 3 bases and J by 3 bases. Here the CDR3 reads CASSWSRDRGRFYEQYF. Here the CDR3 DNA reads TGCGCCAGCAGCTGGTCAAGGGACAGGGGGCGCTTCTACGAGCAGTACTTC. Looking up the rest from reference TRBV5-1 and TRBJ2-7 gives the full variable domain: KAGVTQTPRYLIKTRGQQVTLSCSPISGHRSVSWYQQTPGQGLQFLFEYFSETQRNKGNFPGRFSGRQFSNSRSEMNVSTLELGDSALYLCASSWSRDRGRFYEQYFGPGTRLTVT.

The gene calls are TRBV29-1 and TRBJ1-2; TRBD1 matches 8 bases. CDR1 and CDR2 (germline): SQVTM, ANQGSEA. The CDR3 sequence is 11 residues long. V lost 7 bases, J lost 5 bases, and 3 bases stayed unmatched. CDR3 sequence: CSGQGTYGYTF. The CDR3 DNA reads TGCAGCGGACAGGGGACGTATGGCTACACCTTC.

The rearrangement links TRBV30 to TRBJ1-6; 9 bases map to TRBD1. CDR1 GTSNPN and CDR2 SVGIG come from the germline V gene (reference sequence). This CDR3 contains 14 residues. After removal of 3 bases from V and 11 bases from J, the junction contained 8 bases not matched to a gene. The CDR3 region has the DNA TGTGCCTGGAGCCTCGACAGGGGGAATGCACCCCTCCACTTT. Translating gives CAWSLDRGNAPLHF.

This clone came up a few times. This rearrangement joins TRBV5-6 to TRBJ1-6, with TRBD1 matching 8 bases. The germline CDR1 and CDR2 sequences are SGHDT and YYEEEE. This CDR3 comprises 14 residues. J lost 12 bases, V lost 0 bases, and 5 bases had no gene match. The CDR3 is CASSLDGTGLPLHF. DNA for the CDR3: TGTGCCAGCAGCTTGGATGGGACAGGCCTACCCCTCCACTTT. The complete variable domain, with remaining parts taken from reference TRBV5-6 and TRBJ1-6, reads DAGVTQSPTHLIKTRGQQVTLRCSPKSGHDTVSWYQQALGQGPQFIFQYYEEEERQRGNFPDRFSGHQFPNYSSELNVNALLLGDSALYLCASSLDGTGLPLHFGNGTRLTVT.

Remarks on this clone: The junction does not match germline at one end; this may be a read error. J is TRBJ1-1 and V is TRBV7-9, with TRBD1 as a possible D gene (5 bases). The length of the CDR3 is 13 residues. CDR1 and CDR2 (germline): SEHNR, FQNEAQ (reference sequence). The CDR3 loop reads CASSLGQGVVRIF. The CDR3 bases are TGTGCCAGCAGCTTAGGTCAGGGTGTAGTCCGGATCTTT.

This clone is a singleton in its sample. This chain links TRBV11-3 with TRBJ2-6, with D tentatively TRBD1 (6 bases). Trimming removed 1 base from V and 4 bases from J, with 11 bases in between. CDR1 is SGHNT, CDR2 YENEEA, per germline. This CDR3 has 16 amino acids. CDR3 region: CASSLGWGPGANVLTF. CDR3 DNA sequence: TGTGCCAGCAGCTTAGGATGGGGGCCCGGGGCCAACGTCCTGACTTTC.

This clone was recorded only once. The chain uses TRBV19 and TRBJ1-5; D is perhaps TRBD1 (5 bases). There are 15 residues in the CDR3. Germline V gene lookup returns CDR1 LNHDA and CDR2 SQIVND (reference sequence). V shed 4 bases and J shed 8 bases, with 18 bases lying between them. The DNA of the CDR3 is TGTGCCAGTAGTAATAGGGGCCAAGGGTCGAAGCCCCAGCATTTT. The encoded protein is CASSNRGQGSKPQHF.

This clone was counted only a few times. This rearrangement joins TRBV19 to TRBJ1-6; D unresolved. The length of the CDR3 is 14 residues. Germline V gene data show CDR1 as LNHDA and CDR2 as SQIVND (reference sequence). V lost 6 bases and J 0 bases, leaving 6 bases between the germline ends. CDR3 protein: CASRSSSYNSPLHF. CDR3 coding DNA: TGTGCCAGTAGGTCGAGCTCCTATAATTCACCCCTCCACTTT.

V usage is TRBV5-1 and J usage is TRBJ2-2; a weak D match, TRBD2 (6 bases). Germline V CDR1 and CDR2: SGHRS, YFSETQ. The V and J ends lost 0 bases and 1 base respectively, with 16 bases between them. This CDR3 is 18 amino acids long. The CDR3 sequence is CASSLAGGRGLNTGELFF. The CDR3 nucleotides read TGCGCCAGCAGCTTGGCCGGAGGGCGGGGCCTGAACACCGGGGAGCTGTTTTTT.

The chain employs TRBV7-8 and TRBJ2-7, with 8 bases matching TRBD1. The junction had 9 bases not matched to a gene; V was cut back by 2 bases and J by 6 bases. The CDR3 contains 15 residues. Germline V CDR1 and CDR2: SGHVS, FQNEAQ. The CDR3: CASSLLGQGGGEQYF. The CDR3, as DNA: TGTGCCAGCAGCTTACTCGGACAGGGTGGTGGCGAGCAGTACTTC.

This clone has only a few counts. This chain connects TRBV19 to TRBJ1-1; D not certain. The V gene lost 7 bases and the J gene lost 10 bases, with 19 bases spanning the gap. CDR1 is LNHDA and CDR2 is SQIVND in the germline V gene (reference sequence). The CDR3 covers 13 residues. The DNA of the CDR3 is TGTGCCAGTATAGCAGGCGGATACAGCGGAGCTTTCTTT. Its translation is CASIAGGYSGAFF.

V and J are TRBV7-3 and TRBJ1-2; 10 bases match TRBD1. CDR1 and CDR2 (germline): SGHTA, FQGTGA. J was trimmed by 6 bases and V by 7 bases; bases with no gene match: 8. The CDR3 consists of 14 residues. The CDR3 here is CASIRQGASDGYTF. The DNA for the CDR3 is TGTGCCAGCATCAGACAGGGGGCCAGTGATGGCTACACCTTC.